The 7 T cell receptor beta chains presented below share a single source sample, sequenced in a study of blood T cell repertoires in COVID-19. TCRdb keeps only in-frame clones here, not all; method: immunoSEQ multiplex PCR. The repertoire includes tens of thousands of clones, around 87% of them detected once, and about 13% sits in the top ten. The sequencing sample was made of peripheral blood. The source of these receptors is a human donor in a cohort sampled during active COVID-19. The donor label of this sample is uncertain.

This clone was found once. V gene TRBV7-9 combines with J gene TRBJ2-7; tentatively, D is TRBD1 (5 bases). Trimming cost V 4 bases and J 0 bases, with 13 bases left between them. This CDR3 is 15 amino acids long. Germline CDR1 is SEHNR and CDR2 is FQNEAQ (reference sequence). CDR3 nucleotides: TGTGCCAGCAGCTCCAGACAGACCCACTCCTACGAGCAGTACTTC. Translated, it gives CASSSRQTHSYEQYF. The whole variable domain, filled in from reference TRBV7-9 and TRBJ2-7, reads DTGVSQNPRHKITKRGQNVTFRCDPISEHNRLYWYRQTLGQGPEFLTYFQNEAQLEKSRLLSDRFSAERPKGSFSTLEIQRTEQGDSAMYLCASSSRQTHSYEQYFGPGTRLTVT.

The V call is TRBV5-1, the J call TRBJ2-5; 11 positions agree with TRBD2. This CDR3 has 14 residues. Germline V gives CDR1 SGHRS, CDR2 YFSETQ. V was clipped by 6 bases and J by 1 base; unmatched bases: 2. The CDR3 loop is CASTLAGGQETQYF. In DNA form, the CDR3 reads TGCGCCAGCACCCTAGCGGGGGGCCAAGAGACCCAGTACTTC.

The V and J genes are TRBV30 and TRBJ1-2, with TRBD1 as a possible D gene (5 bases). Deletions cut 2 bases from V and 7 bases from J, with 14 bases between. The CDR3 extends over 13 amino acids. Germline-derived CDR1 and CDR2 are GTSNPN and SVGIG (reference sequence). As DNA, the CDR3 is TGTGCCTGGAGTCCCGGACAACCCTCTGGCTACACCTTC. Translated, it gives CAWSPGQPSGYTF.

A single count supports this clone. The CDR3 region is CASKGGPDTDTQYF. The CDR3 coding sequence is TGTGCCAGTAAGGGGGGGCCGGACACAGATACGCAGTATTTT. The chain links TRBV5-4 to TRBJ2-3, with D perhaps TRBD2 (7 bases). V was shortened by 8 bases and J by 2 bases, with 15 bases between the two germline ends. The CDR3 loop spans 14 amino acids. The germline V gene encodes CDR1 SGHNT and CDR2 YYREEE (reference sequence).

In its sample, this clone was seen once. This sequence joins TRBV6-6 and TRBJ1-5; no firm D call. CDR1 MNHNY and CDR2 SVGAGI come from the germline V gene (reference sequence). Trimming cost V 6 bases and J 1 base, with 16 bases left between them. The CDR3 is made up of 16 amino acids. In nucleotides, the CDR3 is TGTGCCAGCAGCCTGCTGGAGCGGACGAGCAATCAGCCCCAGCATTTT. It encodes CASSLLERTSNQPQHF.

V is TRBV5-1 and J is TRBJ2-6; 7 nucleotides agree with TRBD1. CDR3 length equals 17 residues. The germline CDR1 and CDR2 sequences are SGHRS and YFSETQ. Trimming cost V 4 bases and J 0 bases; bases outside gene matches: 7. The CDR3 DNA reads as TGCGCCAGCAGCCCCCGGGACAGCGTCTCTGGGGCCAACGTCCTGACTTTC. It encodes CASSPRDSVSGANVLTF.

CDR3 nucleotides: TGTGCCAGTAGTAAGAGCAGGGCCAACACTGAAGCTTTCTTT. Protein: CASSKSRANTEAFF. The V and J genes are TRBV19 and TRBJ1-1; tentatively, D is TRBD1 (5 bases). From germline, CDR1 is LNHDA and CDR2 SQIVND (reference sequence). The length of the CDR3 is 14 residues. The V end was cut by 4 bases, the J end by 2 bases, with 11 bases between.